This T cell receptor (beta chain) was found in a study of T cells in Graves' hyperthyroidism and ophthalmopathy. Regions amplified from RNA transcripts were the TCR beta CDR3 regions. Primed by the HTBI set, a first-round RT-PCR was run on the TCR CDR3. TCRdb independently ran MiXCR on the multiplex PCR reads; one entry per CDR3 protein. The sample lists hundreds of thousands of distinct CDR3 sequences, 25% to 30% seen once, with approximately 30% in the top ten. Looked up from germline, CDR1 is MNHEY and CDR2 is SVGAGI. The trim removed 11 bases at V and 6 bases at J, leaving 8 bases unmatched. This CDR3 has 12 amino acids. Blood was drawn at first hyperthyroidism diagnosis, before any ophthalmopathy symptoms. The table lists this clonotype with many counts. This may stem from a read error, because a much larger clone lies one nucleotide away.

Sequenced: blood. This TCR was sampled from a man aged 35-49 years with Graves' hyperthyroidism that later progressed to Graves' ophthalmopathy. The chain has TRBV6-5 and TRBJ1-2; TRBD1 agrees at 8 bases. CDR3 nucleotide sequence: TGTGCCGGCTCAGGGGGCGTGCATGGCTACACCTTC. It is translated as CAGSGGVHGYTF.